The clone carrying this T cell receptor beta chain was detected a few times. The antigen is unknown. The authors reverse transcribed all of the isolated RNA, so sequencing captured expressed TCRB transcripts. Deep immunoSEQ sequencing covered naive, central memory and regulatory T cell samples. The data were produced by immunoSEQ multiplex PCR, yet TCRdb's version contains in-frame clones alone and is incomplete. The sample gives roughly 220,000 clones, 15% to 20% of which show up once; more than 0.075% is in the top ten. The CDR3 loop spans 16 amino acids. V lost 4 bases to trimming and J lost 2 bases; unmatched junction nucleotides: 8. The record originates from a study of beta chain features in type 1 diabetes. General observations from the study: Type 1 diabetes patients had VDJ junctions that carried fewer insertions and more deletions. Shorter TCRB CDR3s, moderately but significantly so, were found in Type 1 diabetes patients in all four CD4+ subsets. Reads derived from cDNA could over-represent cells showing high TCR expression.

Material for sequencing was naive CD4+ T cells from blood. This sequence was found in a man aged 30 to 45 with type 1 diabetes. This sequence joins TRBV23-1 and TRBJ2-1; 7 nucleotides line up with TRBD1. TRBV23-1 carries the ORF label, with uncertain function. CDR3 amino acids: CASSPAGQGAYNEQFF. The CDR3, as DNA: TGCGCCAGCAGTCCTGCCGGGCAGGGGGCCTACAATGAGCAGTTCTTC.